This T cell receptor (beta chain) originates from a study of blood T cell repertoires in COVID-19 (dated by TCRdb to about 2020). Describing the broader study: Collaborator samples came from the United States, Italy and Spain and covered acute and convalescent phases of COVID-19. The samples were drawn from two sources: the first 160 participants of the ongoing ImmuneRACE study, and 1,000 to 1,500 subjects contributed by 6 global collaborators. A de-identified subject ID, COVID-19 status, age in years and sex were almost always included in the sample metadata. Deeply sampled blood TCRbeta repertoires from subjects exposed to, actively infected with, or recovered from COVID-19 were included in the dataset. The prospective study material was composed of cDNA or gDNA derived from T cells, B-cell-depleted T cells, or PBMCs. A freely available public database, intended as a resource for researchers studying the immune response to SARS-CoV-2, is where the repertoires were released. Where available, HLA class I and class II types were taken from metadata supplied by the sample provider and were not determined by assay-based typing.

Each collaborating institution followed its own protocols to collect whole blood in K2EDTA tubes. For TCRbeta analysis, collaborators shipped samples as frozen whole blood, isolated PBMCs, or DNA extracted from either of those sample types. The immunoSEQ Assay, a bias-controlled multiplex PCR, was used to amplify TCRbeta CDR3 regions from genomic DNA. In the original analysis: The number of nucleated cells in each sample was estimated from the amplification of reference gene primers within the assay. Sequence reads were collapsed and filtered to measure the absolute abundance of every unique TCRbeta CDR3 rearrangement. For each sample, productive Simpson clonality was calculated as the square root of Simpson's diversity index over productive rearrangements. TCRdb carries this immuneACCESS record with in-frame sequences only. Its versions omit some clonotypes, under half of them owing to an unresolved V gene in the studies checked, with the rest unexplained. V, J and clone size are those of that table, while D and trimming were read from the DNA. The sample has about 280,000 clones on record, around 90% of them singletons. The ten top clones hold about 8.6% of the sample.

V lost 4 bases and J lost 3 bases, and the count of bases not matched to a germline gene is 5. The germline V gene yields SGHTS for CDR1 and YDEGEE for CDR2. The CDR3 sequence holds 14 residues, the cysteine and phenylalanine included. Only the CDR3 part of the read is kept: 42 bases, read in frame from the first base. This clone showed up just once. Its antigen specificity is not known. The sample holds no much larger clone one base away, and base qualities are not on file. Study-level results and caveats: The quantity of clinical and demographic metadata differed by source and by participant and was supplied without curation.

This receptor was taken from a man aged 18 to 35 with active or convalescent COVID-19. Sequenced material: peripheral blood. The V gene is TRBV5-8 and the J gene is TRBJ2-7; 9 nucleotides in the junction match TRBD1. The nucleotide sequence reads as follows: TGTGCCAGCAGCCCGGGACAGGGACTCTACGAGCAGTACTTC. This codes for CASSPGQGLYEQYF.